The clone carrying this T cell receptor beta chain appeared a few times. The same CDR3 is also encoded by other DNA sequences in this sample. Libraries were prepared by immunoSEQ multiplex PCR; TCRdb keeps only in-frame clonotypes and omits some of them. The data contain tens of thousands of clones, about 80% of them singletons. The V and J ends lost 6 bases and 2 bases, in that order; junction bases with no gene match: 4. CDR3 size: 14 residues. CDR1 and CDR2 from the germline V gene are MNHNS and SASEGT. These data are taken from a study of OX40 agonist ivuxolimab in advanced cancers. The overall study: Three patients responded partially, comprising one with hepatocellular carcinoma and two with cutaneous melanoma.

The source is an adult with an advanced solid tumor such as melanoma, head and neck, liver or kidney cancer. This chain links TRBV6-1 with TRBJ1-5; 7 bases map to TRBD1. The sequencing used CD4+ or CD8+ T cells sorted from blood, collected in a trial of the OX40 agonist ivuxolimab. CDR3 coding DNA: TGTGCCAGCAGCTCTACAGGGGGCAATCAGCCCCAGCATTTT. Its translation is CASSSTGGNQPQHF.